The 24 T cell receptor beta chains presented below share a single source sample, sequenced in a study of a mutant IDH1 vaccine in newly diagnosed glioma. The sample's time point: baseline, week 1 (first vaccination visit). The sample's treatment: pre-vaccination baseline after standard-of-care therapy. Generated by immunoSEQ multiplex PCR, the TCRdb table keeps only in-frame clones and is missing some. The table shows 95,000 to 100,000 clones, with 85% to 90% occurring only once. Specimen: PBMCs, collected from a glioma patient treated with radiotherapy, temozolomide or both. All receptors derive from a woman between 50 and 59 years old with glioma.

The rearrangement uses TRBV5-4 and TRBJ2-2; TRBD2 matches at 8 bases. There are 16 residues in the CDR3. Germline trimming cut 0 bases from V and 1 base from J; bases unmatched to any gene: 2. The germline gives CDR1 SGHNT, CDR2 YYREEE (reference sequence). The CDR3 loop reads CASSLVLAGNTGELFF. DNA of the CDR3: TGTGCCAGCAGCTTGGTTCTAGCGGGGAACACCGGGGAGCTGTTTTTT.

The genes are TRBV18 and TRBJ2-1, with D unclear. V lost 0 bases to trimming and J lost 7 bases, with 10 bases between them. This CDR3 is built from 14 residues. Germline CDR1 KGHSH, CDR2 LQKENI. In nucleotides, the CDR3 is TGTGCCAGCTCACCACCGGGGAATGTAAATGAGCAGTTCTTC. Its translation: CASSPPGNVNEQFF.

The rearrangement uses TRBV12-5 and TRBJ2-7; D is unresolved. The V and J ends lost 2 bases and 5 bases respectively, with 4 bases between them. The V gene's germline CDR1 is LGHNT and CDR2 FRNRAP. The CDR3 runs 11 residues. The CDR3 DNA reads TGTGCTAGTGGTTTGCCCCACGAGCAGTACTTC. Its protein is CASGLPHEQYF.

The rearrangement uses TRBV27 and TRBJ1-1, with unresolved D. The V gene lost 6 bases and the J gene lost 11 bases, with 19 bases spanning the gap. The CDR3 covers 13 residues. Germline V gene sequence: CDR1 MNHEY, CDR2 SMNVEV (reference sequence). CDR3 sequence: CASRQTAGPTAFF. CDR3 bases: TGTGCCAGCAGGCAAACGGCAGGTCCGACGGCTTTCTTT.

The J gene is TRBJ2-5, the V gene TRBV7-9; tentatively, D is TRBD2 (6 bases). The germline gives CDR1 SEHNR, CDR2 FQNEAQ (reference sequence). V lost 6 bases and J 5 bases, leaving 13 bases between the germline ends. The CDR3 length is 13 residues. The CDR3 nucleotides are TGTGCCAGCAGGGGGCGGGACCGGGAGACCCAGTACTTC. Translating it yields CASRGRDRETQYF.

The chain is built from TRBV11-1 and TRBJ2-6, with a tentative D call TRBD2 (5 bases). Trimming took 5 bases from V and 0 from J, leaving 8 bases between them. This CDR3 comprises 15 residues. CDR1 SGHAT and CDR2 FQDESV come from the germline V gene (reference sequence). CDR3 region: CASSRGSSGANVLTF. The CDR3 DNA sequence: TGTGCCAGCAGCCGTGGGAGCTCTGGGGCCAACGTCCTGACTTTC.

The chain couples TRBV5-6 to TRBJ2-3; no reliable D call. With 0 bases removed from V and 4 bases from J, the gap between germline ends came to 6 bases. This CDR3 is 13 amino acids long. Germline V gene lookup returns CDR1 SGHDT and CDR2 YYEEEE. The CDR3 DNA reads TGTGCCAGCAGCTTGGATGCGTCAGATACGCAGTATTTT. Amino acid sequence: CASSLDASDTQYF.

The rearrangement joins TRBV6-6 to TRBJ2-7; 8 positions agree with TRBD1. In germline, CDR1 is MNHNY, CDR2 SVGAGI (reference sequence). The V segment lost 10 bases and the J segment 6 bases; nucleotides outside the gene matches: 8. The length of the CDR3 is 12 residues. The CDR3 loop reads CATRTGRAEQYF. For the CDR3, the DNA is TGTGCCACCCGGACAGGGAGAGCCGAGCAGTACTTC.

The chain recombines TRBV5-6 with TRBJ1-3; the D gene is possibly TRBD1 (6 bases). Germline V gene lookup returns CDR1 SGHDT and CDR2 YYEEEE. The length of the CDR3 is 15 residues. The germline V and J ends were trimmed by 4 bases and 0 bases, with 11 bases remaining between them. CDR3 sequence: CASSTPRGSGNTIYF. CDR3 in DNA: TGTGCCAGCAGCACGCCCAGGGGCTCTGGAAACACCATATATTTT.

The V gene is TRBV27, the J gene TRBJ1-1, with TRBD1 identical over 7 bases. Germline CDR1 is MNHEY and CDR2 is SMNVEV (reference sequence). The CDR3 is 15 residues long. With V trimmed by 5 bases and J by 4 bases, 10 bases remained unmatched. The CDR3 spells CASSPWRGRATEAFF. CDR3 coding DNA: TGTGCCAGCAGTCCGTGGAGGGGGCGTGCCACTGAAGCTTTCTTT.

CDR3 nucleotide sequence: TGTGCCAGCAGCTCTAGACAGGGAGCAGAGACCCAGTACTTC. Residues: CASSSRQGAETQYF. The chain employs TRBV2 and TRBJ2-5; 7 bases are a match to TRBD1. Germline-derived CDR1 and CDR2 are SNHLY and FYNNEI. Germline trimming cut 6 bases from V and 4 bases from J; bases unmatched to any gene: 8. The CDR3 is 14 amino acids.

This rearrangement joins TRBV19 to TRBJ1-5; unclear D gene. Germline CDR1 reads LNHDA; CDR2 reads SQIVND (reference sequence). The CDR3 has 16 amino acids. Deletions cut 5 bases from V and 4 bases from J, with 18 bases between. The CDR3, as DNA: TGTGCCAGTAGTGCCCACCGGAACCAACTTAATCAGCCCCAGCATTTT. Amino acids: CASSAHRNQLNQPQHF.

The J gene is TRBJ1-1, the V gene TRBV11-3; a possible D gene is TRBD1 (6 bases). Trimming stripped 5 bases from V and 2 bases from J, with 9 bases between. Germline V gene sequence: CDR1 SGHNT, CDR2 YENEEA. The CDR3 runs 13 residues. The CDR3 nucleotides read TGTGCCAGCAGCCGACAGGAAAACACTGAAGCTTTCTTT. It translates to CASSRQENTEAFF. Complete variable domain (other parts from reference TRBV11-3 and TRBJ1-1): EAGVVQSPRYKIIEKKQPVAFWCNPISGHNTLYWYLQNLGQGPELLIRYENEEAVDDSQLPKDRFSAERLKGVDSTLKIQPAELGDSAVYLCASSRQENTEAFFGQGTRLTVV.

The V call is TRBV5-1, the J call TRBJ1-1; D not certain. The CDR3 length is 14 residues. Germline CDR1 reads SGHRS; CDR2 reads YFSETQ. Deletions cut 2 bases from V and 2 bases from J, with 10 bases between. In DNA, the CDR3 is TGCGCCAGCAGCTTTTCACTCGCTAACACTGAAGCTTTCTTT. This codes for CASSFSLANTEAFF.

The V call is TRBV5-1, the J call TRBJ1-3; D ambiguous. Germline loops: CDR1 SGHRS, CDR2 YFSETQ. This CDR3 contains 13 residues. Trimming took 1 base from V and 4 from J, leaving 6 bases between them. The CDR3 DNA follows: TGCGCCAGCAGCTTGTCGGCAGGAAACACCATATATTTT. It yields the protein CASSLSAGNTIYF.

V gene TRBV5-8 combines with J gene TRBJ2-5, with TRBD1 identical over 9 bases. The V gene end was trimmed by 3 bases and the J gene end by 1 base; junction bases not matched to a gene: 7. The V gene's germline CDR1 is SGHTS and CDR2 YDEGEE. The CDR3 runs to 16 residues. CDR3 in amino acids: CASSWPGQGSQETQYF. The CDR3 DNA reads TGTGCCAGCAGCTGGCCGGGACAGGGCTCCCAAGAGACCCAGTACTTC.

The chain joins TRBV28 to TRBJ2-7, with TRBD1 matching over 7 bases. CDR3 length equals 15 residues. Germline loops: CDR1 MDHEN, CDR2 SYDVKM. Trimming removed 0 bases from V and 0 bases from J; junction bases left unmatched: 2. CDR3 residues: CASSLWDRSSYEQYF. As DNA, the CDR3 is TGTGCCAGCAGTTTATGGGACAGGAGCTCCTACGAGCAGTACTTC.

V gene TRBV5-1 combines with J gene TRBJ2-1, with 11 nucleotides matching TRBD2. J lost 8 bases, V lost 5 bases, and 6 bases had no gene match. The CDR3 sequence is 14 residues long. Germline loops: CDR1 SGHRS, CDR2 YFSETQ. The CDR3, as DNA: TGCGCCAGCAGGGTAGCGGGAGGGCCCCATGAGCAGTTCTTC. Amino acids: CASRVAGGPHEQFF. Full variable domain (rest looked up from reference TRBV5-1 and TRBJ2-1): KAGVTQTPRYLIKTRGQQVTLSCSPISGHRSVSWYQQTPGQGLQFLFEYFSETQRNKGNFPGRFSGRQFSNSRSEMNVSTLELGDSALYLCASRVAGGPHEQFFGPGTRLTVL.

V usage is TRBV9 and J usage is TRBJ1-3; weak D call: TRBD1 (5 bases). The germline V and J ends were trimmed by 5 bases and 7 bases, with 16 bases remaining between them. Germline V gene lookup returns CDR1 SGDLS and CDR2 YYNGEE. The CDR3 has 14 residues. The CDR3 DNA reads as TGTGCCAGCAGGGACCAGACGGGGGTGAACACCATATATTTT. Its translation: CASRDQTGVNTIYF.

The chain recombines TRBV19 with TRBJ1-1; 8 nucleotides align to TRBD1. Trimming cost V 5 bases and J 3 bases; bases outside gene matches: 8. Germline loops: CDR1 LNHDA, CDR2 SQIVND (reference sequence). This CDR3 region has 15 residues. In nucleotides, the CDR3 is TGTGCCAGTAGTGAACAGGGGGGAGCGTACACTGAAGCTTTCTTT. Amino acid sequence: CASSEQGGAYTEAFF. Drawing the rest from reference TRBV19 and TRBJ1-1, the complete variable domain is DGGITQSPKYLFRKEGQNVTLSCEQNLNHDAMYWYRQDPGQGLRLIYYSQIVNDFQKGDIAEGYSVSREKKESFPLTVTSAQKNPTAFYLCASSEQGGAYTEAFFGQGTRLTVV.

This CDR3 reads CASRAGVEPWFF. CDR3 bases: TGTGCCAGCCGGGCAGGTGTGGAGCCTTGGTTCTTC. The chain couples TRBV13 to TRBJ2-1; D not resolved. The V end lost 8 bases, the J end lost 15 bases, and 20 bases lay between the germline ends. The CDR3 sequence is 12 residues long. Germline V gives CDR1 PRHDT, CDR2 FYEKMQ (reference sequence).

V gene TRBV27 combines with J gene TRBJ1-4; D is undetermined. Trimming stripped 3 bases from V and 7 bases from J, with 9 bases between. CDR1 MNHEY and CDR2 SMNVEV come from the germline V gene (reference sequence). The length of the CDR3 is 13 residues. The CDR3 is CASSFRAGEKLFF. The CDR3 DNA reads TGTGCCAGCAGTTTTAGGGCAGGTGAAAAACTGTTTTTT. Full variable domain (outside the CDR3, taken from reference TRBV27 and TRBJ1-4): EAQVTQNPRYLITVTGKKLTVTCSQNMNHEYMSWYRQDPGLGLRQIYYSMNVEVTDKGDVPEGYKVSRKEKRNFPLILESPSPNQTSLYFCASSFRAGEKLFFGSGTQLSVL.

This chain uses TRBV7-9 with TRBJ2-7, with D hard to call. Trimming removed 5 bases at V and 3 bases at J, with 14 bases between. This CDR3 has 14 residues. The germline gives CDR1 SEHNR, CDR2 FQNEAQ (reference sequence). This CDR3 reads CASSLTGSYYEQYF. The CDR3 coding sequence is TGTGCCAGCAGCCTCACGGGCTCCTACTACGAGCAGTACTTC.

This clone was observed once. The V and J genes are TRBV6-1 and TRBJ2-7, with D hard to call. CDR3 length equals 12 residues. V lost 4 bases, J lost 5 bases, and 9 bases lay in between. The germline V gene encodes CDR1 MNHNS and CDR2 SASEGT. The CDR3 DNA follows: TGTGCCAGCAGTGGCGGAGCCCACGAGCAGTACTTC. Translated: CASSGGAHEQYF.